This T cell receptor beta chain originates from a study of T-cell memory formation after mild COVID-19. As for the study in general: Clusters of TCRs were largely donor specific. Findings and limits, study-wide: Researchers report contracting CD4+ clones mostly in CM and EM, with CD8+ clones in EMRA. Some clones that responded were present in memory (sampled pre-infection), which suggests cross-reactive memory joined.

At least ten counts were recorded for this clonotype. Its antigen is not known. Using its own MiXCR run on the 5' RACE reads, TCRdb lists one record per CDR3 protein. This table holds around 35,000 distinct CDR3 sequences, under 8% found once. The V and J ends lost 4 bases and 0 bases respectively, with 12 bases between them. Germline loops: CDR1 SQVTM, CDR2 ANQGSEA. The CDR3 has 14 amino acids. The chain couples TRBV29-1 to TRBJ1-2; weak D call: TRBD1 (5 bases). The receptor was isolated from a man younger than 30 who had mild COVID-19 (a few samples of this study predate the infection). Cell type and time point are not known. Sequenced: PBMCs or a T cell subset sorted from them (not recorded which). The CDR3 spells CSVVGDTPNYGYTF. The CDR3 bases are TGCAGCGTTGTGGGGGATACACCTAACTATGGCTACACCTTC.